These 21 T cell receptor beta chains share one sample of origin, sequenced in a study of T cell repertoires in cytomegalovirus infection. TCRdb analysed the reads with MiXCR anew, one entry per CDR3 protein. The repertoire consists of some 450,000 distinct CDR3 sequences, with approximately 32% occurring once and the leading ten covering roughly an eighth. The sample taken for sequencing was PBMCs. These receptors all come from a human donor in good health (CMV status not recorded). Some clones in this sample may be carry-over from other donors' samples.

CDR3 sequence: CASSLADRGAIYEQYF. CDR3 sequence (DNA): TGTGCCAGCAGCTTAGCGGACAGGGGGGCAATCTACGAGCAGTACTTC. The genes are TRBV7-8 and TRBJ2-7, with 10 bases matching TRBD1. The CDR3 contains 16 residues. Trimming at V came to 0 bases and at J to 3 bases, leaving 5 bases not matched to a gene. Germline V gene lookup returns CDR1 SGHVS and CDR2 FQNEAQ.

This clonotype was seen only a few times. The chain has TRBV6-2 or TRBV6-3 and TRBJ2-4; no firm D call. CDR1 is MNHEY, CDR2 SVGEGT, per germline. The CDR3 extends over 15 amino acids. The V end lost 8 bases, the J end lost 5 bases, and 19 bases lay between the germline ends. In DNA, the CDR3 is TGTGCCAGCTCCCCCCAGGCGTCCCGCGAAAACATTCAGTACTTC. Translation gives CASSPQASRENIQYF.

DNA for the CDR3: TGTGCCAGCAGTATCCCCGAACCGGGACAAGAGTACGAGCAGTACTTC. Protein sequence: CASSIPEPGQEYEQYF. The chain links TRBV28 to TRBJ2-7, with D tentatively TRBD1 (6 bases). The CDR3 length is 16 residues. Trimming took 5 bases from V and 4 from J, leaving 21 bases between them. From germline, CDR1 is MDHEN and CDR2 SYDVKM.

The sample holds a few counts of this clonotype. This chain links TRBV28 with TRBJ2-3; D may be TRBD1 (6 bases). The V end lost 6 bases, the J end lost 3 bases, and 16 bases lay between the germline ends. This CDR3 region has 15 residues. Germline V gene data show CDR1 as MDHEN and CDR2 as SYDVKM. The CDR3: CASRGSGAGTDTQYF. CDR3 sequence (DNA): TGTGCCAGCAGGGGTTCAGGGGCTGGGACAGATACGCAGTATTTT.

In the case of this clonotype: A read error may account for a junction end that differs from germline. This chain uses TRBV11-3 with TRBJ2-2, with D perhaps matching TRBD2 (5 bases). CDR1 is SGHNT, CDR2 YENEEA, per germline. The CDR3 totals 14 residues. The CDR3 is CASRLERDTGELFF. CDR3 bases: TGTGCCAGCAGATTAGAACGAGACACCGGGGAGCTTTTTTTT. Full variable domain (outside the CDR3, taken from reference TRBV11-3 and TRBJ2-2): EAGVVQSPRYKIIEKKQPVAFWCNPISGHNTLYWYLQNLGQGPELLIRYENEEAVDDSQLPKDRFSAERLKGVDSTLKIQPAELGDSAVYLCASRLERDTGELFFGEGSRLTVL.

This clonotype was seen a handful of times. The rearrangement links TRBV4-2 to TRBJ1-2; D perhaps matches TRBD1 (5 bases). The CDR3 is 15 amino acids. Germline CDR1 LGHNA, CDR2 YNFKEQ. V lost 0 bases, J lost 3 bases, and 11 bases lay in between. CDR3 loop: CASSQDGAGYYGYTF. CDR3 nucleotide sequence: TGTGCCAGCAGCCAAGACGGGGCGGGGTACTATGGCTACACCTTC.

CDR3 nucleotides: TGTGCCAGTAGTATAAGGGCGGGGGGGCTCTACAATGAGCAGTTCTTC. This encodes CASSIRAGGLYNEQFF. This chain links TRBV19 with TRBJ2-1; 9 bases agree with TRBD2. This CDR3 comprises 16 residues. CDR1 is LNHDA, CDR2 SQIVND, per germline (reference sequence). The J segment lost 3 bases and the V segment lost 2 bases, leaving 5 bases of the junction unmatched.

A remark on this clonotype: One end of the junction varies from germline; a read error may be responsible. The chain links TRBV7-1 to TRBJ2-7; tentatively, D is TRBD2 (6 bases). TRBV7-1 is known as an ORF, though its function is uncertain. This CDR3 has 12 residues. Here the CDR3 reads CASSLNQREANF. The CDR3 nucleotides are TGTGCCAGCAGCTTAAATCAAAGGGAGGCGAACTTC.

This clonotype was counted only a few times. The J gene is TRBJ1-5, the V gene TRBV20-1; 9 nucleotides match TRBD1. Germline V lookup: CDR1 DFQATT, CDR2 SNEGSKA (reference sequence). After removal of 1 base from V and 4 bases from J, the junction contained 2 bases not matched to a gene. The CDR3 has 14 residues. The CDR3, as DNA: TGCAGTGCTAGAGTTGGGACAGGGAATCAGCCCCAGCATTTT. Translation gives CSARVGTGNQPQHF.

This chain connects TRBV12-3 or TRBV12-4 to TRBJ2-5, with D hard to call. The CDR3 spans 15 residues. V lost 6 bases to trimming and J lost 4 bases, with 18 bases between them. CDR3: CASSLQAHPLETQYF. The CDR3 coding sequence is TGTGCCAGCAGCCTACAAGCGCACCCGCTAGAGACCCAGTACTTC.

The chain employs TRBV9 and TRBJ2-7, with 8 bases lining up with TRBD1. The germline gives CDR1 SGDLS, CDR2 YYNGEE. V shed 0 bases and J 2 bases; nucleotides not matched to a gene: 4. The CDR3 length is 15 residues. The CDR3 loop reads CASSVEGQETYEQYF. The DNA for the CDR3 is TGTGCCAGCAGCGTAGAGGGACAGGAGACCTACGAGCAGTACTTC.

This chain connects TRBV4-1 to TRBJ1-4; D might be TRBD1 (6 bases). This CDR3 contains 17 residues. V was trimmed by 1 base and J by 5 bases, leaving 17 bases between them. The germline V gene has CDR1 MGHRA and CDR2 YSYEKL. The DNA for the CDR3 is TGCGCCAGCAGCCAAGTGGGGTGGCCAGGGACAAATGAAAAACTGTTTTTT. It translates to CASSQVGWPGTNEKLFF.

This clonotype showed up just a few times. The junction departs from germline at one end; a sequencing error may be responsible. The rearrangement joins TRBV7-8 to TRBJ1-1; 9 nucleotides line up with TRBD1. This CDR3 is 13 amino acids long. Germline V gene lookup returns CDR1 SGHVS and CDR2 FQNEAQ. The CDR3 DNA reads TGTGCCATCAGCTTGGACAGGGGACCTGACGCTTTCTTT. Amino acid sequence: CAISLDRGPDAFF. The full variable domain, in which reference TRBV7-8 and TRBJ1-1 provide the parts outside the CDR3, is GAGVSQSPRYKVAKRGQDVALRCDPISGHVSLFWYQQALGQGPEFLTYFQNEAQLDKSGLPSDRFFAERPEGSVSTLKIQRTQQEDSAVYLCAISLDRGPDAFFGQGTRLTVV.

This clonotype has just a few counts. CDR3 region: CASSLVKKLFF. CDR3 coding DNA: TGTGCCAGCAGTTTAGTTAAAAAACTGTTTTTT. The chain couples TRBV27 to TRBJ1-4; D remains unclear. V lost 2 bases to trimming and J lost 9 bases, with 4 bases between them. Germline V CDR1 and CDR2: MNHEY, SMNVEV (reference sequence). This CDR3 has 11 residues.

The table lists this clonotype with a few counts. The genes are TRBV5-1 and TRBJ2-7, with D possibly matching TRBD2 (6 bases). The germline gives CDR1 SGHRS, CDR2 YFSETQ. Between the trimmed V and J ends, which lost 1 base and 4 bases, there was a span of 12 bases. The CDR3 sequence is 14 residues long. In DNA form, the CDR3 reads TGCGCCAGCAGCTTGCTCACAGGAGGGTACGAGCAGTACTTC. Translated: CASSLLTGGYEQYF.

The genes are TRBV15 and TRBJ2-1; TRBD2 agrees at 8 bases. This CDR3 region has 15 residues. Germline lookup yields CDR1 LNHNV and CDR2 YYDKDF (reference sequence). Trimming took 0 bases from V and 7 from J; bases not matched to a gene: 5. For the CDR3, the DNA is TGTGCCACCAGCAGAGAACCGGGGGGGACAAATGAGCAGTTCTTC. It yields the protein CATSREPGGTNEQFF.

CDR3: CATKWPVADTQYF. CDR3 DNA sequence: TGTGCCACCAAGTGGCCGGTGGCAGATACGCAGTATTTT. V and J are TRBV24-1 and TRBJ2-3; no firm D call. Germline V gives CDR1 KGHDR, CDR2 SFDVKD. The CDR3 is made up of 13 amino acids. Trimming removed 8 bases at V and 4 bases at J, with 12 bases between.

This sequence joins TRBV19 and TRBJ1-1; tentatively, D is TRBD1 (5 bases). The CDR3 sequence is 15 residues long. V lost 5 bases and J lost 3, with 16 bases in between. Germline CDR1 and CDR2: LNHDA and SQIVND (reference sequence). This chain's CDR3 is CASSLRGSGHTEAFF. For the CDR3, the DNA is TGTGCCAGTAGTCTCCGCGGTTCAGGGCACACTGAAGCTTTCTTT.

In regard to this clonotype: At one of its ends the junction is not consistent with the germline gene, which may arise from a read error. Written as DNA, the CDR3 is TGTGCCAGCAGCTCCCTCCGGGGGGGGGGCACAGATACGCCGTATTTT. It specifies CASSSLRGGGTDTPYF. The rearrangement joins TRBV7-2 to TRBJ2-3, with 8 bases fitting TRBD2. Germline-derived CDR1 and CDR2 are SGHTA and FQGNSA. This CDR3 is built from 16 residues.

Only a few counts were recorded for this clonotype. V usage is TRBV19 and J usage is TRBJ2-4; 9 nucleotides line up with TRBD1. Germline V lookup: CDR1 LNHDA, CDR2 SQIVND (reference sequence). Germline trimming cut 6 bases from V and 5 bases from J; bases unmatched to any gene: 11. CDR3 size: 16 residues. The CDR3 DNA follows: TGTGCCAGTAGAACTAACCCCAGGACAGGGGAAAACATTCAGTACTTC. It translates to CASRTNPRTGENIQYF.

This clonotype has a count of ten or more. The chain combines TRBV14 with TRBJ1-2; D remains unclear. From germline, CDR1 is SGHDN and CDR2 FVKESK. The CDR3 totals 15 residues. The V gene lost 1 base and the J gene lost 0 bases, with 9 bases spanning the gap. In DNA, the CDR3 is TGTGCCAGCAGCCAAGGTGTCAATTCTAACTATGGCTACACCTTC. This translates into CASSQGVNSNYGYTF. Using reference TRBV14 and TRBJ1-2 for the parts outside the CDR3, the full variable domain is EAGVTQFPSHSVIEKGQTVTLRCDPISGHDNLYWYRRVMGKEIKFLLHFVKESKQDESGMPNNRFLAERTGGTYSTLKVQPAELEDSGVYFCASSQGVNSNYGYTFGSGTRLTVV.